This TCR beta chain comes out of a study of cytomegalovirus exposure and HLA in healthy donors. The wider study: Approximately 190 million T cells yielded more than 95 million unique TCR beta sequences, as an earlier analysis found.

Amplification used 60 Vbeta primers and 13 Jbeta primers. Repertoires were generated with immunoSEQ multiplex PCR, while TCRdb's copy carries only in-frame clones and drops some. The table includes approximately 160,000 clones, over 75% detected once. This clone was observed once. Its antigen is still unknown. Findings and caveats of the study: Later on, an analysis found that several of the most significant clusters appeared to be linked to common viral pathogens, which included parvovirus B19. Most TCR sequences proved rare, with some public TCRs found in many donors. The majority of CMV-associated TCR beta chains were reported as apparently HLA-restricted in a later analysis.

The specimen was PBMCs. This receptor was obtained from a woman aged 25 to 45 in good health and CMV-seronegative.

CDR3 sequence reads: CASSFGRRTNEQFF. In nucleotides, the CDR3 is TGTGCCAGCAGTTTTGGGCGGAGGACCAATGAGCAGTTCTTC. J is TRBJ2-1 and V is TRBV27; D is perhaps TRBD2 (5 bases). V lost 3 bases and J lost 6, with 12 bases in between. Germline V gene data show CDR1 as MNHEY and CDR2 as SMNVEV (reference sequence). This CDR3 has 14 amino acids.